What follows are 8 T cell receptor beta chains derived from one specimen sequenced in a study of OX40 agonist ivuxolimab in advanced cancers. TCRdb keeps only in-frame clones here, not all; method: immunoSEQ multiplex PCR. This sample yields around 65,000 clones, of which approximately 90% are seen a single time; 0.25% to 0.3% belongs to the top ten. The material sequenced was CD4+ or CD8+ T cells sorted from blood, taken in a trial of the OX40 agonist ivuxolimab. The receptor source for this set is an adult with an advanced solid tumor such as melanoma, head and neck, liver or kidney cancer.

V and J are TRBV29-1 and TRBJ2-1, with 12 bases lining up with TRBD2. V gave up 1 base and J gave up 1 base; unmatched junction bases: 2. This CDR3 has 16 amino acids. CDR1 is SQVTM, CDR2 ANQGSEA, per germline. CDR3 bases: TGCAGCGTTGAAGGGACTAGCGGGGTTTCCTACAATGAGCAGTTCTTC. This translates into CSVEGTSGVSYNEQFF.

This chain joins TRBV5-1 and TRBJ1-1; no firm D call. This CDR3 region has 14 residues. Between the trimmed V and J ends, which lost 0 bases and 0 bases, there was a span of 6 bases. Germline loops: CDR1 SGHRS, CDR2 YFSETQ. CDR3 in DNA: TGCGCCAGCAGCTTGGGGGTATTGAACACTGAAGCTTTCTTT. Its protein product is CASSLGVLNTEAFF.

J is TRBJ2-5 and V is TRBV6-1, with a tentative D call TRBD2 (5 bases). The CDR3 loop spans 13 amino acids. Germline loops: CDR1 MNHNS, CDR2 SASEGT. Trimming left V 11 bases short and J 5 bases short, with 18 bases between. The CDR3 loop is CASSGRPGETQYF. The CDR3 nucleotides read TGTGCCTCCTCGGGTCGCCCGGGGGAGACCCAGTACTTC.

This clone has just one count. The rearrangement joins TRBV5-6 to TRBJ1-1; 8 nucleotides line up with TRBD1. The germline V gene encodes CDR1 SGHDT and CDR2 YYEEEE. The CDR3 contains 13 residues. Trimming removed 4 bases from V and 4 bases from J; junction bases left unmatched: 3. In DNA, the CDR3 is TGTGCCAGCAGCAGAGACAGGGGCACTGAAGCTTTCTTT. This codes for CASSRDRGTEAFF.

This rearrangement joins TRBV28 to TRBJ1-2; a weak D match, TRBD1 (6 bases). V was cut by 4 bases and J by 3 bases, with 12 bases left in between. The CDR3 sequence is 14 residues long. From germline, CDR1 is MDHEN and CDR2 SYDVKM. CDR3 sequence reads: CASSSSGAYYGYTF. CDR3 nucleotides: TGTGCCAGCAGTTCCTCGGGGGCATACTATGGCTACACCTTC.

The CDR3 DNA reads as TGTGCCAGCAGTTACTCTGGACAGCCTGAAGCTTTCTTT. As protein: CASSYSGQPEAFF. The V call is TRBV6-5, the J call TRBJ1-1; D perhaps matches TRBD1 (6 bases). Trimming took off 0 bases at V and 6 bases at J, with 8 bases between the two ends. There are 13 residues in the CDR3. Per germline, CDR1 MNHEY and CDR2 SVGAGI.

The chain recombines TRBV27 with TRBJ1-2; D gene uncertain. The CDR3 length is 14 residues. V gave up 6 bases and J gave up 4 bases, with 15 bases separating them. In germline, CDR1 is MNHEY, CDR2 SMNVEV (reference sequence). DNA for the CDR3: TGTGCCAGCAGAGGCGGACCTCTCCCCTATGGCTACACCTTC. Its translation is CASRGGPLPYGYTF.

The CDR3 nucleotides are TGTGCCAGCCATAACAGGGTCCACGAGCAGTACTTC. Its translation: CASHNRVHEQYF. J is TRBJ2-7 and V is TRBV6-5, with a weak D call TRBD1 (6 bases). V lost 8 bases and J 5 bases, leaving 13 bases between the germline ends. CDR1 MNHEY and CDR2 SVGAGI come from the germline V gene. The CDR3 is 12 residues long.